The following is a T cell receptor (beta chain) sequence with its context. These data belong to a study of T cells in Graves' hyperthyroidism and ophthalmopathy. Uncontrolled infection, other autoimmune disease, pregnancy or lactation excluded patients. Using RNA transcripts as the source, TCR beta CDR3 regions were amplified. First-round RT-PCR targeting the TCR CDR3 was performed with the HTBI primer set. TCRdb passed the multiplex PCR reads through MiXCR, listing each CDR3 protein once. The sample records 750,000 to 950,000 distinct CDR3 sequences, 35% to 40% being singletons. This CDR3 contains 14 residues. Germline values: CDR1 WSHSY, CDR2 SAAADI. Trimming removed 2 bases from V and 5 bases from J; junction bases left unmatched: 5.

Sequencing input: blood. The source of this sequence is a man aged 18 to 29 with Graves' hyperthyroidism. The chain couples TRBV10-2 to TRBJ2-5, with TRBD2 identical over 7 bases. This CDR3 is CASSERLGGETQYF. CDR3 sequence (DNA): TGCGCCAGCAGTGAGAGGCTGGGAGGGGAGACCCAGTACTTC.